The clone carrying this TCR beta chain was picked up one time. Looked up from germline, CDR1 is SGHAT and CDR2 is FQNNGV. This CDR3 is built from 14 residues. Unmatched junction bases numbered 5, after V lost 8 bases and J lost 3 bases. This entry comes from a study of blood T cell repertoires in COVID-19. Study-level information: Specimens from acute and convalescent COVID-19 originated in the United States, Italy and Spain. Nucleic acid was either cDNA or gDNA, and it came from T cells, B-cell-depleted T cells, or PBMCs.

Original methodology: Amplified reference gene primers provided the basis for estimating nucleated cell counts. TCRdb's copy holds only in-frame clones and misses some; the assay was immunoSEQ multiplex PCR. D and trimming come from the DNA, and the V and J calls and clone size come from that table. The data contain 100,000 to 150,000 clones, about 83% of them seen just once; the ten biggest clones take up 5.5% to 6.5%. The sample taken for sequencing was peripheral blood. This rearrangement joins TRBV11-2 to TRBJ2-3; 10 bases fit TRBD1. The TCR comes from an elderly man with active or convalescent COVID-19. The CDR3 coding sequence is TGTGCCAGCGGACGGACAGGGGGGACAGATACGCAGTATTTT. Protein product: CASGRTGGTDTQYF.